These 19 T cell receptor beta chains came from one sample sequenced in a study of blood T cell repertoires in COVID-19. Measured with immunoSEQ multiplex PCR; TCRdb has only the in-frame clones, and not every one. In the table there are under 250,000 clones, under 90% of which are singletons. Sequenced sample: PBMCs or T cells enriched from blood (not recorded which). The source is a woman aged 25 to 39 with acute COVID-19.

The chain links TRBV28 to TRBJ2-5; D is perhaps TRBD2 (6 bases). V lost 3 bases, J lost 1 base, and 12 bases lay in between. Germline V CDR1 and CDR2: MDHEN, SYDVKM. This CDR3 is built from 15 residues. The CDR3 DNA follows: TGTGCCAGCAGTTTTCGCGGGACCCTCCAAGAGACCCAGTACTTC. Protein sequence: CASSFRGTLQETQYF.

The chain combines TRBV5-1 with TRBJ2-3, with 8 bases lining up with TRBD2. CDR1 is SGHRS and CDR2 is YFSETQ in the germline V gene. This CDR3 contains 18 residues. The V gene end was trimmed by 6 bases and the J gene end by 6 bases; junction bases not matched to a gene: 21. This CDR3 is CASNRPQTRGGKRDTQYF. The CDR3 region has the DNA TGCGCCAGCAACCGGCCGCAGACTCGCGGGGGGAAACGGGATACGCAGTATTTT.

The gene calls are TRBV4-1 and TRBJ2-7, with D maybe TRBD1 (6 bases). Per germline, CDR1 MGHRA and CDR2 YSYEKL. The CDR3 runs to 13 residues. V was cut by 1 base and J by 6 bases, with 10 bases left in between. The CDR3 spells CASSQAQGREQYF. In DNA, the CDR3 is TGCGCCAGCAGCCAAGCCCAGGGGCGCGAGCAGTACTTC.

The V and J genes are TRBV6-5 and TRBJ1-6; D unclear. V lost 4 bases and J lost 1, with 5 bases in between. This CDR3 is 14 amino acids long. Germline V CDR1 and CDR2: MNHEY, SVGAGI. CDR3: CASSFGSYNSPLHF. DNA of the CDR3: TGTGCCAGCAGTTTCGGGTCCTATAATTCACCCCTCCACTTT.

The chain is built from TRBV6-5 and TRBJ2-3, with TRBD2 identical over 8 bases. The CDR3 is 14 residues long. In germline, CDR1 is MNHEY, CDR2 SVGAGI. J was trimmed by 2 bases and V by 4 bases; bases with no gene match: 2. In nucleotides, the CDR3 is TGTGCCAGCAGTTCGGGACTAGTCACAGATACGCAGTATTTT. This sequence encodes CASSSGLVTDTQYF.

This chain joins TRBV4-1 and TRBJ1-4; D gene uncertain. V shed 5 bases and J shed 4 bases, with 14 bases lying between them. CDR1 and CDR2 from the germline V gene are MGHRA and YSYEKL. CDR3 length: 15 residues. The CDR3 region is CASSERLTNNEKLFF. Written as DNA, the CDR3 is TGCGCCAGCAGCGAACGATTGACAAATAATGAAAAACTGTTTTTT.

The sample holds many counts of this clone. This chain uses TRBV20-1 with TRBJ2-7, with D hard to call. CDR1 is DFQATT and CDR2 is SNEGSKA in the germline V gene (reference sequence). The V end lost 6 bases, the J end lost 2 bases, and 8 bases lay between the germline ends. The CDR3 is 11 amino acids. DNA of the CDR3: TGCAGTGCCCACCAGACCTACGAGCAGTACTTC. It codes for CSAHQTYEQYF.

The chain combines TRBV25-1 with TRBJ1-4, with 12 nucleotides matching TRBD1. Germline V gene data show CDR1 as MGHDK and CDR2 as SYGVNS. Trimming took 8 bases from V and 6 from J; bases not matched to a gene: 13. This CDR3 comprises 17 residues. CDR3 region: CASLGGGQGAPHEKLFF. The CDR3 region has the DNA TGTGCCAGCCTCGGGGGGGGACAGGGGGCGCCGCATGAAAAACTGTTTTTT.

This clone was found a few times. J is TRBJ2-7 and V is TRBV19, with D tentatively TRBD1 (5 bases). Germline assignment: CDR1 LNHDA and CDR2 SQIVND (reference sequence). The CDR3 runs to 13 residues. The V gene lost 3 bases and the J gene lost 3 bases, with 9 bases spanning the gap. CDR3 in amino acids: CASSMGPYYEQYF. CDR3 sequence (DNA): TGTGCCAGTAGTATGGGGCCGTACTACGAGCAGTACTTC.

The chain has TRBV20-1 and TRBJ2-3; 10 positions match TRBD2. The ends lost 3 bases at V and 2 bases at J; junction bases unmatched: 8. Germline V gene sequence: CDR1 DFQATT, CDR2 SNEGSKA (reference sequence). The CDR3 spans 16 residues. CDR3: CSASGVSGGATDTQYF. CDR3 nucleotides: TGCAGTGCTAGTGGAGTCAGCGGGGGGGCCACAGATACGCAGTATTTT.

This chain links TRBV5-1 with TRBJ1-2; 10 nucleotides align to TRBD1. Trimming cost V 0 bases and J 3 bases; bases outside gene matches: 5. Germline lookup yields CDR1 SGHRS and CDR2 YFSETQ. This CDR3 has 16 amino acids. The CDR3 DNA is TGCGCCAGCAGCTTGGGGGCTGGGACAGGGGACTATGGCTACACCTTC. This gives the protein CASSLGAGTGDYGYTF. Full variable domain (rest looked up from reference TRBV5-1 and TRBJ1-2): KAGVTQTPRYLIKTRGQQVTLSCSPISGHRSVSWYQQTPGQGLQFLFEYFSETQRNKGNFPGRFSGRQFSNSRSEMNVSTLELGDSALYLCASSLGAGTGDYGYTFGSGTRLTVV.

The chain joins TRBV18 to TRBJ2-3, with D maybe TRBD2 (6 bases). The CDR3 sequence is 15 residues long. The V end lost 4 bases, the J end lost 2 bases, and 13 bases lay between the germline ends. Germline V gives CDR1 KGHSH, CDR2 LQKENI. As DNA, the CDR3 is TGTGCCAGCTCACTCGGCGGGGCGGCCACAGATACGCAGTATTTT. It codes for CASSLGGAATDTQYF.

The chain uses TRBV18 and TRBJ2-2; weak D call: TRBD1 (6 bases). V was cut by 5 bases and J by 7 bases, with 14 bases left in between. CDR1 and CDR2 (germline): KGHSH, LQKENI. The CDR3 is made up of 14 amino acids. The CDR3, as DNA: TGTGCCAGCTCAATCGACAGGTCCGGCGGGGAGCTGTTTTTT. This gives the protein CASSIDRSGGELFF.

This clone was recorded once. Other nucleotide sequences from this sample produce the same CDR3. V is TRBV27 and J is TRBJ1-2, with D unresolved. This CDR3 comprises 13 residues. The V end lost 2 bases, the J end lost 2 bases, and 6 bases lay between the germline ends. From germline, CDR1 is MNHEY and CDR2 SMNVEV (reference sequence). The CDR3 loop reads CASSLAGNYGYTF. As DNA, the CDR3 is TGTGCCAGCAGTTTAGCGGGGAACTATGGCTACACCTTC.

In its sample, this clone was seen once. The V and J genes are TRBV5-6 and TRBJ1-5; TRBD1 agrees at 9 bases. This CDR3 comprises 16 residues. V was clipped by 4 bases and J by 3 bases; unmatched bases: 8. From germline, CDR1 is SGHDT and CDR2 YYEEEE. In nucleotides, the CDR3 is TGTGCCAGCAGCCTCTCAGGACAGGGGATCAATCAGCCCCAGCATTTT. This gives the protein CASSLSGQGINQPQHF.

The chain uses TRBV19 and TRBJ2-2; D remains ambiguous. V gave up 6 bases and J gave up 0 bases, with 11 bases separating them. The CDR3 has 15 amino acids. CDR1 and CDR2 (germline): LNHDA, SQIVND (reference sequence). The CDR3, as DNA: TGTGCCAGTAGAATTACAGCCGCGAACACCGGGGAGCTGTTTTTT. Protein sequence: CASRITAANTGELFF. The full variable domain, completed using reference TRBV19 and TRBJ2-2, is DGGITQSPKYLFRKEGQNVTLSCEQNLNHDAMYWYRQDPGQGLRLIYYSQIVNDFQKGDIAEGYSVSREKKESFPLTVTSAQKNPTAFYLCASRITAANTGELFFGEGSRLTVL.

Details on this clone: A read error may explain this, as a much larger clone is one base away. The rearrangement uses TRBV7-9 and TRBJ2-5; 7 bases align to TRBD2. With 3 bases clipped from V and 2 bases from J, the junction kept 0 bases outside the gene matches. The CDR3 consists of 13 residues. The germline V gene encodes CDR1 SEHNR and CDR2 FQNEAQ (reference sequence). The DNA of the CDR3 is TGTGCCAGCAGCTTCGGGGGGCAAGAGACCCAGTACTTC. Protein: CASSFGGQETQYF.

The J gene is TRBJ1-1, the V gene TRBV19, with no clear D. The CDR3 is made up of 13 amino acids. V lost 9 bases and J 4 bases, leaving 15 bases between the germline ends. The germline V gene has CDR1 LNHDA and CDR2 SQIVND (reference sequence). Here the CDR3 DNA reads TGTGCCAGCCGTTCAGGAGGGAGCACTGAAGCTTTCTTT. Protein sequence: CASRSGGSTEAFF.

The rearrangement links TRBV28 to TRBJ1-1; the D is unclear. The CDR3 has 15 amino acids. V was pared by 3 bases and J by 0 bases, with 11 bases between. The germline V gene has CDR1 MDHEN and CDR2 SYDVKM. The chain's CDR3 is CASSFVRAMNTEAFF. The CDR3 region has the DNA TGTGCCAGCAGTTTTGTGAGGGCGATGAACACTGAAGCTTTCTTT.